The 9 T cell receptor beta chains reported below all come from one sample, sequenced in a study of patients and donors after allogeneic stem cell transplantation (dated by TCRdb to about 2020). Library preparation was by RT-PCR. Sequencing was performed on a NextSeq 550. TCRdb reran the public reads through fastp at Q25 and MiXCR, keeping productive beta chains. Every CDR3 protein is listed once, alongside the most common genes and DNA of its rows. For this sample the table gives over 400,000 distinct CDR3 sequences, of which 15% to 20% were detected only once. Roughly 7% of the sample goes to the ten largest clones. Sequencing was carried out using blood, either unsorted or a sorted T cell fraction (not recorded which). The receptor source for this set is a human donor who was either an allogeneic HSCT recipient or a stem cell or donor lymphocyte infusion donor (not recorded which). It is not recorded whose cells these are; they may come from a transplant donor.

The CDR3, as DNA: TGCAGTGCTAGAGATACGGGTCAGCCCCAGCATTTT. Translation: CSARDTGQPQHF. The V gene is TRBV20-1, the J gene TRBJ1-5; D gene uncertain. The germline CDR1 and CDR2 sequences are DFQATT and SNEGSKA (reference sequence). The CDR3 totals 12 residues. V was shortened by 0 bases and J by 6 bases, with 6 bases between the two germline ends.

The V gene is TRBV29-1, the J gene TRBJ2-5; 12 nucleotides line up with TRBD2. The V and J ends lost 6 bases and 5 bases, in that order; junction bases with no gene match: 7. This CDR3 is built from 14 residues. CDR1 SQVTM and CDR2 ANQGSEA come from the germline V gene. The CDR3 sequence: CSVRGTSGRETQYF. CDR3 nucleotide sequence: TGCAGCGTACGTGGGACTAGCGGGCGGGAGACCCAGTACTTC.

This clonotype was found a few times. CDR3 protein: CSARDMGAGGVYNEQFF. DNA for the CDR3: TGCAGTGCTAGAGATATGGGAGCGGGGGGTGTATACAATGAGCAGTTCTTC. This chain joins TRBV20-1 and TRBJ2-1, with TRBD2 matching over 9 bases. The germline V gene encodes CDR1 DFQATT and CDR2 SNEGSKA (reference sequence). V was clipped by 0 bases and J by 4 bases; unmatched bases: 10. This CDR3 comprises 17 residues.

The J gene is TRBJ2-3, the V gene TRBV29-1; the D gene is possibly TRBD1 (5 bases). Germline CDR1 reads SQVTM; CDR2 reads ANQGSEA. CDR3 size: 14 residues. Trimming pared 4 bases from V and 4 bases from J, leaving 15 bases between. CDR3 amino acids: CSVGSGLGADTQYF. The CDR3 bases are TGCAGCGTTGGTTCAGGGCTGGGCGCAGATACGCAGTATTTT.

This clonotype was detected many times. The chain is built from TRBV12-3 or TRBV12-4 and TRBJ1-3, with a possible D match to TRBD1 (5 bases). V was shortened by 5 bases and J by 4 bases, with 9 bases between the two germline ends. This CDR3 spans 13 amino acids. CDR3 loop: CASSINRGNTIYF. The CDR3 DNA is TGTGCCAGCAGTATCAACAGGGGAAACACCATATATTTT.

This clonotype was found many times. The chain employs TRBV12-3 or TRBV12-4 and TRBJ1-2; D unresolved. Trimming left V 2 bases short and J 7 bases short, with 11 bases between. The CDR3 runs 13 residues. CDR3 bases: TGTGCCAGCAGTTTACCGGGGAAGGGTGGCTACACCTTC. Amino acid sequence: CASSLPGKGGYTF.

This clonotype was counted a few times. The rearrangement links TRBV9 to TRBJ2-3, with D possibly being TRBD2 (6 bases). The germline V and J ends were trimmed by 1 base and 0 bases, with 12 bases remaining between them. CDR3 size: 16 residues. CDR1 SGDLS and CDR2 YYNGEE come from the germline V gene. This CDR3 reads CASSVWGSGSTDTQYF. The DNA for the CDR3 is TGTGCCAGCAGCGTATGGGGTAGCGGCAGCACAGATACGCAGTATTTT.

In this sample, this clonotype turned up many times. J is TRBJ2-1 and V is TRBV20-1; D ambiguous. Germline V gene sequence: CDR1 DFQATT, CDR2 SNEGSKA (reference sequence). The CDR3 totals 11 residues. Trimming took 4 bases from V and 6 from J, leaving 7 bases between them. The CDR3 loop reads CSAIQINEQFF. CDR3 DNA sequence: TGCAGTGCTATACAGATCAATGAGCAGTTCTTC.

This clonotype has just a few counts. J is TRBJ2-7 and V is TRBV18, with no clear D. The CDR3 is 14 residues long. Deletions cut 3 bases from V and 1 base from J, with 10 bases between. Germline values: CDR1 KGHSH, CDR2 LQKENI. As DNA, the CDR3 is TGTGCCAGCTCACCTTTACCAAATTCCTACGAGCAGTACTTC. Protein: CASSPLPNSYEQYF. Together with reference TRBV18 and TRBJ2-7, the CDR3 gives the full variable domain: NAGVMQNPRHLVRRRGQEARLRCSPMKGHSHVYWYRQLPEEGLKFMVYLQKENIIDESGMPKERFSAEFPKEGPSILRIQQVVRGDSAAYFCASSPLPNSYEQYFGPGTRLTVT.